The T cell receptor (beta chain) under discussion was sequenced for a study of T cells after yellow fever vaccination. Points from the study as a whole: Reappearance after the booster was observed for most primary-vaccination clones (more than 95% CD4, about 91% CD8). The bulk population could contribute abundant contaminating clonotypes to FACS-sorted repertoires.

Via MiXCR, TCRdb re-called the 5' RACE reads, giving one row per CDR3 protein. Here the sample spans tens of thousands of distinct CDR3 sequences, 7.4% being singletons. At least ten counts were recorded for this clonotype. The antigen is undetermined. Deletions cut 6 bases from V and 8 bases from J, with 11 bases between. Germline V gene sequence: CDR1 SQVTM, CDR2 ANQGSEA. The CDR3 contains 11 residues. The receptor was derived from a man aged 25 to 45 who received the YFV17D yellow fever vaccine. Sample: CD8+ T cells sorted from PBMCs, taken 15 days after the yellow fever booster vaccination. The chain combines TRBV29-1 with TRBJ2-1; D perhaps matches TRBD1 (5 bases). The CDR3 nucleotides are TGCAGCGTCCCCCAAGGGGATGAGCAGTTCTTC. Translating it yields CSVPQGDEQFF.